This TCR beta chain derives from a study of beta chain features in type 1 diabetes. Points from the study as a whole: Whether HLA type affects TCRB rearrangement stayed undetermined in the present work. TCRB CDR3s were moderately but significantly shorter in Type 1 diabetes patients in all four CD4+ subsets. Sampled from patients, naive, central memory and Treg TCRB repertoires appeared more similar than those sampled from healthy donors.

In germline, CDR1 is SSHAT, CDR2 FNYEAQ (reference sequence). The V segment lost 1 base and the J segment 4 bases; nucleotides outside the gene matches: 6. The CDR3 sequence is 16 residues long. Reverse transcription of all isolated RNA meant that expressed TCRB transcripts were sequenced. Here immunoSEQ multiplex PCR was the method, and the copy in TCRdb shows in-frame clones only, minus some. The sample shows about 160,000 clones, over 6% of them seen only once. Staining for CD45RO/CCR7/CD25/CD127/CD95/CD27 allowed sorting of CD4+ naive, central memory, regulatory and stem cell-like memory cells. This clone turned up a few times. The antigen is unknown.

This receptor was identified in a man between 18 and 35 years old with type 1 diabetes. The sequenced sample was central memory CD4+ T cells from blood. The genes are TRBV7-7 and TRBJ2-3, with 9 nucleotides matching TRBD2. CDR3 sequence: CASSLVGGRAPDTQYF. The DNA for the CDR3 is TGTGCCAGCAGCTTAGTAGGCGGGAGGGCCCCAGATACGCAGTATTTT.